These 29 T cell receptor beta chains were all obtained from the same sample, sequenced in a study of T cell repertoires in cytomegalovirus infection. TCRdb re-called the reads through MiXCR, storing one row per CDR3 protein. Found here are roughly 500,000 distinct CDR3 sequences, around 11% of them singletons; the top ten hold roughly 10%. The material sequenced was PBMCs. The receptor set was obtained from a human donor in good health (CMV status not recorded). Some clones in this sample may be carry-over from other donors' samples.

There are many counts of this clonotype. The CDR3 sequence is CASSNLRQGNSPLHF. For the CDR3, the DNA is TGTGCCAGCAGCAACCTAAGACAGGGTAATTCACCCCTCCACTTT. The chain is built from TRBV7-9 and TRBJ1-6, with TRBD1 identical over 7 bases. The CDR3 contains 15 residues. The germline V gene has CDR1 SEHNR and CDR2 FQNEAQ (reference sequence). Trimming cost V 5 bases and J 6 bases; bases outside gene matches: 7.

This clonotype was recorded at least ten times. The V and J genes are TRBV14 and TRBJ2-1; D uncertain. The V and J ends lost 6 bases and 10 bases respectively, with 13 bases between them. This CDR3 has 12 residues. Per the germline V gene, CDR1 is SGHDN and CDR2 is FVKESK. CDR3 sequence (DNA): TGTGCCAGCAGTCCGACCTACATAGAGCAGTTCTTC. As protein: CASSPTYIEQFF.

The chain carries TRBV7-9 and TRBJ1-5, with a possible D match to TRBD1 (5 bases). Per germline, CDR1 SEHNR and CDR2 FQNEAQ (reference sequence). V lost 5 bases to trimming and J lost 6 bases, with 11 bases between them. The length of the CDR3 is 13 residues. CDR3 amino acids: CASSSFDSQPQHF. The CDR3 bases are TGTGCCAGCAGCAGCTTCGACAGTCAGCCCCAGCATTTT.

This clonotype was seen repeatedly, ten times or more. The chain links TRBV7-2 to TRBJ1-1; D gene ambiguous. This CDR3 is built from 15 residues. Germline CDR1 SGHTA, CDR2 FQGNSA. Deletions cut 1 base from V and 3 bases from J, with 12 bases between. The CDR3 DNA reads as TGTGCCAGCAGCTTAGTGGCAGTTCCGGACACTGAAGCTTTCTTT. It specifies CASSLVAVPDTEAFF. The full variable domain, with the rest looked up from reference TRBV7-2 and TRBJ1-1, is GAGVSQSPSNKVTEKGKDVELRCDPISGHTALYWYRQSLGQGLEFLIYFQGNSAPDKSGLPSDRFSAERTGGSVSTLTIQRTQQEDSAVYLCASSLVAVPDTEAFFGQGTRLTVV.

This clonotype has ten or more counts. This chain connects TRBV7-2 to TRBJ2-1; 12 nucleotides match TRBD2. Germline CDR1 reads SGHTA; CDR2 reads FQGNSA. The CDR3 has 17 amino acids. Trimming at V came to 4 bases and at J to 2 bases, leaving 6 bases not matched to a gene. CDR3 DNA sequence: TGTGCCAGCAGCTCCGTACTAGCGGGGGGCACCTACAATGAGCAGTTCTTC. Encoded protein: CASSSVLAGGTYNEQFF.

This clonotype was counted only a few times. V gene TRBV19 combines with J gene TRBJ1-1; D not certain. Germline CDR1 LNHDA, CDR2 SQIVND (reference sequence). The CDR3 has 14 residues. The V end lost 5 bases, the J end lost 3 bases, and 13 bases lay between the germline ends. CDR3 in amino acids: CASSQTKQYTEAFF. The CDR3 DNA sequence: TGTGCCAGTAGTCAAACTAAACAGTACACTGAAGCTTTCTTT.

This clonotype was found many times. The CDR3 sequence: CASSQEKAASAGELFF. The CDR3 coding sequence is TGCGCCAGCAGCCAAGAAAAGGCTGCTAGCGCCGGGGAGCTGTTTTTT. The chain employs TRBV4-1 and TRBJ2-2; weak D call: TRBD2 (6 bases). The CDR3 length is 16 residues. V was pared by 0 bases and J by 6 bases, with 14 bases between. Germline V gene lookup returns CDR1 MGHRA and CDR2 YSYEKL.

This clonotype appeared many times. The V call is TRBV28, the J call TRBJ2-5; tentatively, D is TRBD2 (6 bases). CDR1 and CDR2 (germline): MDHEN, SYDVKM. V dropped 5 bases and J dropped 5 bases, with 15 bases sitting between them. The CDR3 loop spans 14 amino acids. Here the CDR3 DNA reads TGTGCCAGCAGTCCAGCGGGCCCCGGGGAGACCCAGTACTTC. This gives the protein CASSPAGPGETQYF.

Ten or more counts support this clonotype. The rearrangement uses TRBV28 and TRBJ1-1, with 8 bases identical to TRBD1. This CDR3 has 15 residues. CDR1 is MDHEN, CDR2 SYDVKM, per germline. Trimming took 5 bases from V and 1 from J; bases not matched to a gene: 6. CDR3 sequence (DNA): TGTGCCAGCAGTAGGGGACAGGCTGCGAACACTGAAGCTTTCTTT. Protein product: CASSRGQAANTEAFF.

In nucleotides, the CDR3 is TGTGCCAGCAGCCCGGACAGGGTGGGGACAAGCAATCAGCCCCAGCATTTT. Translating it yields CASSPDRVGTSNQPQHF. V and J are TRBV14 and TRBJ1-5; TRBD1 aligns across 8 bases. There are 17 residues in the CDR3. Germline CDR1 and CDR2: SGHDN and FVKESK. V was clipped by 4 bases and J by 1 base; unmatched bases: 9.

This clonotype appeared many times. This chain uses TRBV18 with TRBJ2-1; 9 nucleotides line up with TRBD2. The J segment lost 2 bases and the V segment lost 5 bases, leaving 7 bases of the junction unmatched. This CDR3 has 16 residues. In germline, CDR1 is KGHSH, CDR2 LQKENI. The CDR3: CASSSQGLATYNEQFF. DNA of the CDR3: TGTGCCAGCTCATCGCAAGGACTAGCGACCTACAATGAGCAGTTCTTC.

This clonotype has more than one count but fewer than ten. The gene calls are TRBV5-1 and TRBJ2-1, with 8 nucleotides matching TRBD2. Germline trimming cut 0 bases from V and 1 base from J; bases unmatched to any gene: 6. CDR3 size: 17 residues. The V gene's germline CDR1 is SGHRS and CDR2 YFSETQ. The CDR3 nucleotides read TGCGCCAGCAGCTTGGCGGGACTAGTTGTATCCTACAATGAGCAGTTCTTC. This gives the protein CASSLAGLVVSYNEQFF.

This clonotype was counted only a few times. The rearrangement uses TRBV9 and TRBJ2-6, with TRBD1 as a possible D gene (5 bases). There are 19 residues in the CDR3. Germline assignment: CDR1 SGDLS and CDR2 YYNGEE. The V end was cut by 3 bases, the J end by 0 bases, with 19 bases between. CDR3 nucleotides: TGTGCCAGCAGCGCGACGAAGGGGCAGGGCAACTCTGGGGCCAACGTCCTGACTTTC. It translates to CASSATKGQGNSGANVLTF.

This clonotype was seen repeatedly, ten times or more. The chain links TRBV5-1 to TRBJ1-2; the D is unclear. The CDR3 runs 13 residues. The germline V and J ends were trimmed by 3 bases and 4 bases, with 10 bases remaining between them. Germline V gene sequence: CDR1 SGHRS, CDR2 YFSETQ. The chain's CDR3 is CASSSPEGYGYTF. In DNA form, the CDR3 reads TGCGCCAGCAGCTCCCCCGAGGGCTATGGCTACACCTTC.

In this sample, this clonotype turned up many times. The chain has TRBV7-2 and TRBJ2-2; TRBD2 matches 13 bases. CDR3 size: 15 residues. CDR1 and CDR2 (germline): SGHTA, FQGNSA. V was clipped by 5 bases and J by 7 bases; unmatched bases: 4. DNA of the CDR3: TGTGCCAGCAGCCCTCGACTAGCGGGAGGCGGGGAGCTGTTTTTT. Translation: CASSPRLAGGGELFF.

This clonotype was counted ten times or more. The rearrangement uses TRBV11-2 and TRBJ2-6; no firm D call. Germline CDR1 and CDR2: SGHAT and FQNNGV. This CDR3 has 15 residues. Trimming left V 6 bases short and J 0 bases short, with 9 bases between. The CDR3 spells CASRTPGSGANVLTF. For the CDR3, the DNA is TGTGCCAGCAGGACACCTGGCTCTGGGGCCAACGTCCTGACTTTC.

This clonotype came up many times. The chain combines TRBV6-2 or TRBV6-3 with TRBJ1-5; the D gene is possibly TRBD1 (5 bases). The CDR3 is made up of 16 amino acids. Trimming took off 1 base at V and 0 bases at J, with 10 bases between the two ends. Germline V CDR1 and CDR2: MNHEY, SVGEGT. CDR3: CASSYYGGNSNQPQHF. The CDR3 nucleotides are TGTGCCAGCAGTTACTATGGGGGGAATAGCAATCAGCCCCAGCATTTT.

This clonotype was recorded many times. J is TRBJ1-2 and V is TRBV10-1; the D gene is possibly TRBD1 (5 bases). This CDR3 spans 13 amino acids. In germline, CDR1 is WNHNN, CDR2 SYGVQD (reference sequence). Trimming took 5 bases from V and 2 from J, leaving 9 bases between them. CDR3 bases: TGCGCCAGCAGTTCAAACAGGAACTATGGCTACACCTTC. This gives the protein CASSSNRNYGYTF.

This clonotype occurred many times. The V and J genes are TRBV27 and TRBJ2-7; 7 bases agree with TRBD1. CDR1 and CDR2 (germline): MNHEY, SMNVEV (reference sequence). Trimming at V came to 4 bases and at J to 0 bases, leaving 6 bases not matched to a gene. The CDR3 is 15 residues long. CDR3 sequence (DNA): TGTGCCAGCAGTTCCCGACAGGGAAACTCCTACGAGCAGTACTTC. It specifies CASSSRQGNSYEQYF.

This clonotype was detected ten times or more. V and J are TRBV7-9 and TRBJ2-4; D is unresolved. CDR1 and CDR2 (germline): SEHNR, FQNEAQ (reference sequence). The CDR3 totals 15 residues. Trimming cost V 1 base and J 2 bases, with 9 bases left between them. This CDR3 is CASSLVGLSKNIQYF. In DNA form, the CDR3 reads TGTGCCAGCAGCTTAGTGGGGTTGTCCAAAAACATTCAGTACTTC.

J is TRBJ2-5 and V is TRBV20-1; 16 nucleotides line up with TRBD2. Germline V CDR1 and CDR2: DFQATT, SNEGSKA (reference sequence). The CDR3 sequence is 19 residues long. Unmatched junction bases numbered 11, after V lost 0 bases and J lost 4 bases. The CDR3 protein is CSARDLNKGLAGGRETQYF. In nucleotides, the CDR3 is TGCAGTGCTAGAGATTTAAATAAGGGACTAGCGGGAGGGCGAGAGACCCAGTACTTC.

The V call is TRBV23-1, the J call TRBJ1-2; no clear D gene. TRBV23-1 falls under the ORF class, with uncertain function. Trimming stripped 10 bases from V and 4 bases from J, with 13 bases between. The length of the CDR3 is 12 residues. CDR3: CAIWGYCYGYTF. The DNA of the CDR3 is TGCGCCATCTGGGGTTATTGCTATGGCTACACCTTC.

This clonotype was recorded many times. The chain recombines TRBV11-2 with TRBJ1-2; 7 nucleotides align to TRBD1. The CDR3 runs to 14 residues. The V gene's germline CDR1 is SGHAT and CDR2 FQNNGV. V was clipped by 2 bases and J by 6 bases; unmatched bases: 6. The CDR3 nucleotides read TGTGCCAGCAGCTTAACAGGGGCGGAGAATGGCTACACCTTC. This gives the protein CASSLTGAENGYTF. The full variable domain, rest sourced from reference TRBV11-2 and TRBJ1-2, is EAGVAQSPRYKIIEKRQSVAFWCNPISGHATLYWYQQILGQGPKLLIQFQNNGVVDDSQLPKDRFSAERLKGVDSTLKIQPAKLEDSAVYLCASSLTGAENGYTFGSGTRLTVV.

This clonotype was seen many times. The chain employs TRBV19 and TRBJ2-7; perhaps TRBD2 as D (6 bases). CDR1 and CDR2 (germline): LNHDA, SQIVND (reference sequence). This CDR3 contains 13 residues. The V end was cut by 6 bases, the J end by 3 bases, with 12 bases between. CDR3 residues: CASRREAGYEQYF. The CDR3 DNA reads as TGTGCCAGTAGAAGGGAAGCGGGCTACGAGCAGTACTTC.

This clonotype was observed at least ten times. The J gene is TRBJ2-1, the V gene TRBV25-1; 9 nucleotides match TRBD1. CDR3 length: 14 amino acids. V trimming: 2 bases; J trimming: 9 bases; junction bases outside the gene matches: 5. Germline values: CDR1 MGHDK, CDR2 SYGVNS. As DNA, the CDR3 is TGTGCCAGCAGTGAAAACAGGGGGCAGGGTGAGCAGTTCTTC. The encoded protein is CASSENRGQGEQFF.

This clonotype was seen at least ten times. This rearrangement joins TRBV15 to TRBJ1-1; D is unresolved. Germline V lookup: CDR1 LNHNV, CDR2 YYDKDF (reference sequence). The CDR3 consists of 13 residues. Deletions cut 0 bases from V and 11 bases from J, with 13 bases between. For the CDR3, the DNA is TGTGCCACCAGCAGAGAGAAGCTTTTCCGGGCTTTCTTT. Its protein product is CATSREKLFRAFF.

Many counts were recorded for this clonotype. Here the CDR3 reads CSAKLTLLGELFF. CDR3 DNA: TGCAGTGCTAAACTAACCCTTCTCGGGGAGCTGTTTTTT. This chain joins TRBV20-1 and TRBJ2-2; no clear D gene. CDR1 and CDR2 from the germline V gene are DFQATT and SNEGSKA (reference sequence). The CDR3 totals 13 residues. Trimming removed 4 bases at V and 7 bases at J, with 13 bases between.

This clonotype was counted at least ten times. This CDR3 is CASARRGPGEQYF. The CDR3 region has the DNA TGTGCCAGCGCCCGCAGGGGCCCCGGCGAGCAGTACTTC. The genes are TRBV11-2 and TRBJ2-7; D is possibly TRBD1 (6 bases). Germline V gives CDR1 SGHAT, CDR2 FQNNGV. The CDR3 contains 13 residues. V was clipped by 8 bases and J by 6 bases, with 17 bases between them.

This clonotype was detected ten times or more. With a much larger clone just one base away, this may be a read error. This chain uses TRBV6-1 with TRBJ2-3; D gene uncertain. This CDR3 is 12 amino acids long. Germline V gene sequence: CDR1 MNHNS, CDR2 SASEGT. Deletions cut 6 bases from V and 2 bases from J, with 6 bases between. CDR3 region: CASSQNTDTQYF. In nucleotides, the CDR3 is TGTGCCAGCAGCCAGAACACAGATACGCAGTATTTT.